One and the same sample provided the 7 T cell receptor beta chains below, sequenced in a study of shared clonotypes between healthy human individuals (dated by TCRdb to about 2020). Receptor libraries were prepared by the immunoSEQ multiplex PCR assay. The source is immuneACCESS, and TCRdb retained only in-frame sequences with V and J called. Part of the clones is not carried over; for the studies checked, unresolved V genes explain less than half of this, and the remainder is unexplained. The sample table holds about 2.1 million clones, of which roughly 93% were seen once. The leading ten clones occupy around 1.7% of the sample. CD8 naive samples consisted of CD45RO-negative cells that were positively selected for CCR7, yielding a CD45RA+CCR7+ population without TemRA cells. The specimen was naive CD8+ T cells from PBMCs. The intended sense of this specimen's cell subset or site label: CD45RA+CCR7+. These receptor sequences come from a man aged 18 to 29 in good health. Some clones in this sample may be carry-over from other donors' samples.

The rearrangement uses TRBV5-5 and TRBJ2-2; no clear D. With 10 bases removed from V and 3 bases from J, the gap between germline ends came to 13 bases. The CDR3 runs to 13 residues. Looked up from germline, CDR1 is SGHKS and CDR2 is YYEKEE (reference sequence). The CDR3 spells CAGRRMDTGELFF. The CDR3 DNA reads as TGTGCCGGCCGCAGGATGGACACCGGGGAGCTGTTTTTT.

This clone is a singleton in its sample. CDR3 DNA sequence: TGTGCCAGCAGTTTAGGACAGGGAGGGCAGCCCCAGCATTTT. Translating gives CASSLGQGGQPQHF. J is TRBJ1-5 and V is TRBV28; 8 nucleotides align to TRBD1. This CDR3 spans 14 amino acids. V was pared by 2 bases and J by 7 bases, with 4 bases of the junction left unmatched. CDR1 MDHEN and CDR2 SYDVKM come from the germline V gene. The variable domain in full, with the rest retrieved from reference TRBV28 and TRBJ1-5, is DVKVTQSSRYLVKRTGEKVFLECVQDMDHENMFWYRQDPGLGLRLIYFSYDVKMKEKGDIPEGYSVSREKKERFSLILESASTNQTSMYLCASSLGQGGQPQHFGDGTRLSIL.

Details on this clone: The identical CDR3 is also encoded by other nucleotide sequences in the sample. V is TRBV6-5 and J is TRBJ1-1; a possible D gene is TRBD1 (5 bases). V was trimmed by 0 bases and J by 4 bases, leaving 12 bases between them. The CDR3 runs to 15 residues. Germline lookup yields CDR1 MNHEY and CDR2 SVGAGI. As DNA, the CDR3 is TGTGCCAGCAGTTACTCTAGGGGACTTGGCACTGAAGCTTTCTTT. Translating gives CASSYSRGLGTEAFF.

The chain links TRBV11-3 to TRBJ2-1; D is unresolved. Germline lookup yields CDR1 SGHNT and CDR2 YENEEA. CDR3 length: 15 amino acids. V was pared by 5 bases and J by 5 bases, with 16 bases between. This CDR3 reads CASSPSPRLDNEQFF. The CDR3 region has the DNA TGTGCCAGCAGCCCCTCGCCGCGCTTAGACAATGAGCAGTTCTTC. The full variable domain, its missing parts supplied by reference TRBV11-3 and TRBJ2-1, is EAGVVQSPRYKIIEKKQPVAFWCNPISGHNTLYWYLQNLGQGPELLIRYENEEAVDDSQLPKDRFSAERLKGVDSTLKIQPAELGDSAVYLCASSPSPRLDNEQFFGPGTRLTVL.

The V call is TRBV27, the J call TRBJ2-1, with 7 bases lining up with TRBD1. The CDR3 totals 15 residues. Germline CDR1 reads MNHEY; CDR2 reads SMNVEV (reference sequence). V was clipped by 4 bases and J by 4 bases; unmatched bases: 7. CDR3 region: CASSSKDRFYNEQFF. The CDR3, as DNA: TGTGCCAGCAGTTCCAAGGACAGGTTTTACAATGAGCAGTTCTTC.

The rearrangement joins TRBV6-5 to TRBJ2-1; TRBD2 aligns across 8 bases. Germline V gene data show CDR1 as MNHEY and CDR2 as SVGAGI. This CDR3 spans 15 amino acids. V shed 7 bases, J shed 3 bases, and the junction held 8 bases outside the gene matches. CDR3 bases: TGTGCCAGCACTATAGCGGGAACAGGCTACAATGAGCAGTTCTTC. Amino acids: CASTIAGTGYNEQFF.

The chain carries TRBV28 and TRBJ2-1; D is undetermined. This CDR3 region has 14 residues. The V gene lost 3 bases and the J gene lost 8 bases, with 14 bases spanning the gap. CDR1 is MDHEN and CDR2 is SYDVKM in the germline V gene. This CDR3 reads CASSFSGLGDEQFF. In DNA form, the CDR3 reads TGTGCCAGCAGTTTCTCGGGCCTTGGCGATGAGCAGTTCTTC.